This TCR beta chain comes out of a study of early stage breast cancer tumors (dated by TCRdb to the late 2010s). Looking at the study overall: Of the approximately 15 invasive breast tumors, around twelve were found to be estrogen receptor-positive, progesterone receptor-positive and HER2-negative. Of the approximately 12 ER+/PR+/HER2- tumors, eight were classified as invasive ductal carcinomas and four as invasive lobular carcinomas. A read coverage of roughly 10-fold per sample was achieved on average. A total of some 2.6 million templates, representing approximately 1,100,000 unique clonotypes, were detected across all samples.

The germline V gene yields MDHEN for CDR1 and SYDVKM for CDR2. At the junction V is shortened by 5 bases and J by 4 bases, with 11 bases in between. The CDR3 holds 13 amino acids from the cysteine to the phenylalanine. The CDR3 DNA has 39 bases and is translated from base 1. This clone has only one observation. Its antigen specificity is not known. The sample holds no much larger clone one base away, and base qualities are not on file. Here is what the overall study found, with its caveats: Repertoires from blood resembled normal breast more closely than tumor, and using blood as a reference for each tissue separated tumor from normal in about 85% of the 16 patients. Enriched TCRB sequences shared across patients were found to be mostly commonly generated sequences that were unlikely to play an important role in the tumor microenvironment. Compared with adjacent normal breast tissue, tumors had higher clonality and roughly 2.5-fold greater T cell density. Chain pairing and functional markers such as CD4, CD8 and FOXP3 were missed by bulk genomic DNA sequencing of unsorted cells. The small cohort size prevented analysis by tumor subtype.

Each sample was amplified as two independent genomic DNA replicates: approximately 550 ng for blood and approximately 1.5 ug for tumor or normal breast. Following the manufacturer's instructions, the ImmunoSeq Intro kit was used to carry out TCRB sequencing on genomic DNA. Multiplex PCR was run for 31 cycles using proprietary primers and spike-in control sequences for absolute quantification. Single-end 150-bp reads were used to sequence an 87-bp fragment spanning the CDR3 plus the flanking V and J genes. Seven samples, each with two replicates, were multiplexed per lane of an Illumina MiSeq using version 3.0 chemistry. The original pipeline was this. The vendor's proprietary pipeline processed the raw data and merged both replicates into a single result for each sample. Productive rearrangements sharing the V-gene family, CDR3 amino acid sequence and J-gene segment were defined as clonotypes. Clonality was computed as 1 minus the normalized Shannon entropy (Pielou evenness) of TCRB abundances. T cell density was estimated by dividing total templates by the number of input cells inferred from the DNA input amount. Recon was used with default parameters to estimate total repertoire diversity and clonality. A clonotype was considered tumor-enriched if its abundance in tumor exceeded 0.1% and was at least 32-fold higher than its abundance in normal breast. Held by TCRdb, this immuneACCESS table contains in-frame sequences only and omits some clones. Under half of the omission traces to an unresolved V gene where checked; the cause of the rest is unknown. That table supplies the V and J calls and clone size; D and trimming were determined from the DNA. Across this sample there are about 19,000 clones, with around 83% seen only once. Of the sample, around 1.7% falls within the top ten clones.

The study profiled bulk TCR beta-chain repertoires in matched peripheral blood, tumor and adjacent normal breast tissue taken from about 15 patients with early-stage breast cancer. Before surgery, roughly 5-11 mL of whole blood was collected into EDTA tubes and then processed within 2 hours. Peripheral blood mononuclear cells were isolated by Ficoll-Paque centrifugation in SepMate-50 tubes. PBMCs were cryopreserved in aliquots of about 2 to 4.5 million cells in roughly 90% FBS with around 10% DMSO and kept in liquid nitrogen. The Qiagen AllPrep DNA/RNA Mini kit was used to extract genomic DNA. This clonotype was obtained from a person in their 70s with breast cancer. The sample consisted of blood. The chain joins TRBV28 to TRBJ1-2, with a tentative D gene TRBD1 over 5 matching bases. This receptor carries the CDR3 CASSRTPSYGYTF. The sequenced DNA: TGTGCCAGCAGTCGGACACCGTCCTATGGCTACACCTTC.